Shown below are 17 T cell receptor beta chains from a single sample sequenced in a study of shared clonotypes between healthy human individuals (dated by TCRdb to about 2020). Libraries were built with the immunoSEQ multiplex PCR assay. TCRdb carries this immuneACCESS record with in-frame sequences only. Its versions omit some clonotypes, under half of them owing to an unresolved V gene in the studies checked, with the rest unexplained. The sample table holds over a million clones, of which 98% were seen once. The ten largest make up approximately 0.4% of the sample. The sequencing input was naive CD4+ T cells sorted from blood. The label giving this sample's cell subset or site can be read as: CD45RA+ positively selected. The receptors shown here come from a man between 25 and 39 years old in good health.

CDR3 sequence: CASSLLGGGAYGYTF. DNA for the CDR3: TGTGCCAGCAGTTTGCTAGGAGGGGGAGCTTATGGCTACACCTTC. J is TRBJ1-2 and V is TRBV27; D is perhaps TRBD1 (6 bases). Trimming took off 3 bases at V and 5 bases at J, with 16 bases between the two ends. Germline CDR1 reads MNHEY; CDR2 reads SMNVEV (reference sequence). The CDR3 is made up of 15 amino acids.

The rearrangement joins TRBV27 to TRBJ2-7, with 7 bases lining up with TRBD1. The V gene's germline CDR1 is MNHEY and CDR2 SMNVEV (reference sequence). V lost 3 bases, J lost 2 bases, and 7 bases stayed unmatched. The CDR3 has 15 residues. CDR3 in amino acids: CASSFPDRLAYEQYF. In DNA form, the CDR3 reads TGTGCCAGCAGTTTTCCGGACAGGTTAGCCTACGAGCAGTACTTC.

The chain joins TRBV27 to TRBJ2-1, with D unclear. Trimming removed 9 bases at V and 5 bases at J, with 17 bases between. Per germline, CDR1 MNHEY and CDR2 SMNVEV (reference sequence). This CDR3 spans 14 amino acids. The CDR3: CASVPLARDNEQFF. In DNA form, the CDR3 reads TGTGCCAGTGTCCCCCTGGCCAGAGACAATGAGCAGTTCTTC.

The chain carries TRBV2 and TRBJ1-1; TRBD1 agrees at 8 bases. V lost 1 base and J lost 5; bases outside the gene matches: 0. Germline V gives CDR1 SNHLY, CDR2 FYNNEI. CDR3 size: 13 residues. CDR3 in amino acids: CASSEDRGTEAFF. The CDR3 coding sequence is TGTGCCAGCAGTGAAGACAGGGGGACTGAAGCTTTCTTT. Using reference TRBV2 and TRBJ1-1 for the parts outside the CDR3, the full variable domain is EPEVTQTPSHQVTQMGQEVILRCVPISNHLYFYWYRQILGQKVEFLVSFYNNEISEKSEIFDDQFSVERPDGSNFTLKIRSTKLEDSAMYFCASSEDRGTEAFFGQGTRLTVV.

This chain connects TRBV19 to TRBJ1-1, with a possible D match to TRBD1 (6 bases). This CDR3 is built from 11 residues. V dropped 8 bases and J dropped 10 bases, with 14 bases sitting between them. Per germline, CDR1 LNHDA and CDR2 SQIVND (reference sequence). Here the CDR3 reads CASGPGGAAFF. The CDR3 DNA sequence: TGTGCCAGTGGACCGGGGGGGGCAGCTTTCTTT.

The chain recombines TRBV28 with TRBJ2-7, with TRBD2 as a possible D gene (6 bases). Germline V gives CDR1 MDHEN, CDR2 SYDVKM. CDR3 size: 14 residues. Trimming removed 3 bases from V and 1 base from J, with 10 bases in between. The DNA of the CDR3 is TGTGCCAGCAGTTTCCGGGGGACGTCCTACGAGCAGTACTTC. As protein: CASSFRGTSYEQYF.

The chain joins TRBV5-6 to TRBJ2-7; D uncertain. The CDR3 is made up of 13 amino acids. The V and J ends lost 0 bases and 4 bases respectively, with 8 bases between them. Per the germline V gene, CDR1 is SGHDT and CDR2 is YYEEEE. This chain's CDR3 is CASSLEDGYEQYF. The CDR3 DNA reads TGTGCCAGCAGCTTGGAGGACGGATACGAGCAGTACTTC.

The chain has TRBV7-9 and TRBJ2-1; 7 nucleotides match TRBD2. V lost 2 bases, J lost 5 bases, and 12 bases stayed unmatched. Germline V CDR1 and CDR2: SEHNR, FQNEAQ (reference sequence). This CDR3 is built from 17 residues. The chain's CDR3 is CASSLSVVTSRHNEQFF. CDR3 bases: TGTGCCAGCAGCTTATCGGTCGTGACTAGCCGTCACAATGAGCAGTTCTTC.

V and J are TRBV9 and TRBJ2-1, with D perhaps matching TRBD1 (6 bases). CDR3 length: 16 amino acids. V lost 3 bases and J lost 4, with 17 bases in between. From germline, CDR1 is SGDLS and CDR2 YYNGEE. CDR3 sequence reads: CASSGRGVGTYNEQFF. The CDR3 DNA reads TGTGCCAGCAGCGGCCGGGGTGTCGGGACATACAATGAGCAGTTCTTC.

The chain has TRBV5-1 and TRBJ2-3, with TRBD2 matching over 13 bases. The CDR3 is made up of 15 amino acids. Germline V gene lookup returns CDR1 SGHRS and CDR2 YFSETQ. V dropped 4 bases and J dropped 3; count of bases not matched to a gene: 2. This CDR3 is CASSAGLAGTDTQYF. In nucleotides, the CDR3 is TGCGCCAGCAGCGCGGGACTAGCGGGAACAGATACGCAGTATTTT.

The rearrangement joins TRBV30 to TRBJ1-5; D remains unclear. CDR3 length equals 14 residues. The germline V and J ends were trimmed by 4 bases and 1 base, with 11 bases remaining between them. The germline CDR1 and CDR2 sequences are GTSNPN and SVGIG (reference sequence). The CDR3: CAWKQLQSNQPQHF. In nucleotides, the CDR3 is TGTGCCTGGAAACAACTACAGAGCAATCAGCCCCAGCATTTT.

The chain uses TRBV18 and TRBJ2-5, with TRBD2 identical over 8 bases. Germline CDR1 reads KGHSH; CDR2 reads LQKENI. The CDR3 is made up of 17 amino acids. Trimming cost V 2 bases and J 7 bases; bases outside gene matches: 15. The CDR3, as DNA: TGTGCCAGCTCACCAATCATAAGCGGGGGCAAGATTGTGACCCAGTACTTC. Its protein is CASSPIISGGKIVTQYF.

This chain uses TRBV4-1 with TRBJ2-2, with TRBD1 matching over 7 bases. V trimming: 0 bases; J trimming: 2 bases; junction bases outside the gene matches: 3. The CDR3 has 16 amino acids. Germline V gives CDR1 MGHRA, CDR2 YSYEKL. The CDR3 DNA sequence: TGCGCCAGCAGCCAAGAAAGACAGGGTAACACCGGGGAGCTGTTTTTT. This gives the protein CASSQERQGNTGELFF.

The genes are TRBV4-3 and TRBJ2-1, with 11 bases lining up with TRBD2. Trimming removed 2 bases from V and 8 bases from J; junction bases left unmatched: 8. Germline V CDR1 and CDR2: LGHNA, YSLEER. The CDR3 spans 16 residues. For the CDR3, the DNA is TGCGCCAGCAGCCAATATACTAGCGGGGGAGGGCATGAGCAGTTCTTC. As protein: CASSQYTSGGGHEQFF.

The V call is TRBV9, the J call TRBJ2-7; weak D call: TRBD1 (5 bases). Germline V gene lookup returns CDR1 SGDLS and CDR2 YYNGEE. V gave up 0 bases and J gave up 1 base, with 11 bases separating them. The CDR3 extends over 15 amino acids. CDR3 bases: TGTGCCAGCAGCGTAGCTACAGGTTTATCCTACGAGCAGTACTTC. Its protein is CASSVATGLSYEQYF. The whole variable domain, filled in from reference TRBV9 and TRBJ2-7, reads DSGVTQTPKHLITATGQRVTLRCSPRSGDLSVYWYQQSLDQGLQFLIQYYNGEERAKGNILERFSAQQFPDLHSELNLSSLELGDSALYFCASSVATGLSYEQYFGPGTRLTVT.

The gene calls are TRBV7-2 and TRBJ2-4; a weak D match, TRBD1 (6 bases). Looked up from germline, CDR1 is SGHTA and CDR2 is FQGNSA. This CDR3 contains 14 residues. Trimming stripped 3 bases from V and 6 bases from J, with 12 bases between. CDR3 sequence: CASSFNTGTNIQYF. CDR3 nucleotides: TGTGCCAGCAGCTTTAATACAGGGACAAACATTCAGTACTTC.

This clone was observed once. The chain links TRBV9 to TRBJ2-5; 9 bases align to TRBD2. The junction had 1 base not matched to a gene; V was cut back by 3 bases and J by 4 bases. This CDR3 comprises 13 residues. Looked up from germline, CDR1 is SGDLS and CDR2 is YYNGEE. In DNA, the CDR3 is TGTGCCAGCAGCGAGGGACTAGCAGAGACCCAGTACTTC. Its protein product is CASSEGLAETQYF.